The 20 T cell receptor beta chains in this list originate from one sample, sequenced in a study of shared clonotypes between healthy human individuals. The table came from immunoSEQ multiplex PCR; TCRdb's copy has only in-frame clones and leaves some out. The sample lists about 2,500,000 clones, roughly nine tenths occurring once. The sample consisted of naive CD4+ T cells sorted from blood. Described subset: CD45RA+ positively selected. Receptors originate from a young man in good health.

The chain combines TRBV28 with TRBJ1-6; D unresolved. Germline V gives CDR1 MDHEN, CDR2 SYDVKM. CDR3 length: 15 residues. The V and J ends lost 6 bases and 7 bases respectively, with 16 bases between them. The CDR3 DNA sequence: TGTGCCAGCAGGGCTGGTTTCGCGGCCAATTCACCCCTCCACTTT. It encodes CASRAGFAANSPLHF.

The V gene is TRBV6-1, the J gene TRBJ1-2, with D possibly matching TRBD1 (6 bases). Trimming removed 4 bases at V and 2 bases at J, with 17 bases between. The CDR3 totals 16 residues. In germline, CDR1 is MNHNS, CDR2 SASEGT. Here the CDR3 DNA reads TGTGCCAGCAGTGGGGCCTTTACAGGGTCGAACTATGGCTACACCTTC. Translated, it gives CASSGAFTGSNYGYTF.

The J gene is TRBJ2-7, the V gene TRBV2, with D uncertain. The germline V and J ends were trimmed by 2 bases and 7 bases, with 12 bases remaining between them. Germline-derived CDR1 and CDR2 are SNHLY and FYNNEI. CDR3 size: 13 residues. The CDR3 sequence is CASSERLLREQYF. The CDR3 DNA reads TGTGCCAGCAGTGAACGCCTCCTACGAGAGCAGTACTTC.

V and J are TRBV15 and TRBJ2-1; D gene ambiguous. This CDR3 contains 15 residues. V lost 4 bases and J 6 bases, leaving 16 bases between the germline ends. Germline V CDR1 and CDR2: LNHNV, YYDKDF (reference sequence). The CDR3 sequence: CATSKGWANSNEQFF. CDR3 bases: TGTGCCACCAGCAAGGGATGGGCTAATAGCAATGAGCAGTTCTTC.

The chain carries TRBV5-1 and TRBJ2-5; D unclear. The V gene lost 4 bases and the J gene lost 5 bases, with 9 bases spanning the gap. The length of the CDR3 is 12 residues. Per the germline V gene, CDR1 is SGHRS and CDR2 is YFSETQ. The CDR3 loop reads CASSPNGETQYF. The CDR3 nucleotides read TGCGCCAGCAGCCCCAATGGGGAGACCCAGTACTTC.

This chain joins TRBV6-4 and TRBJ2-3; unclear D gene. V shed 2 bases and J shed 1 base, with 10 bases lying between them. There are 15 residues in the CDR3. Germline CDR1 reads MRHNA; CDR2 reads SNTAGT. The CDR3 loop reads CASSDGAARTDTQYF. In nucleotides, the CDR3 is TGTGCCAGCAGTGACGGAGCCGCCCGCACAGATACGCAGTATTTT.

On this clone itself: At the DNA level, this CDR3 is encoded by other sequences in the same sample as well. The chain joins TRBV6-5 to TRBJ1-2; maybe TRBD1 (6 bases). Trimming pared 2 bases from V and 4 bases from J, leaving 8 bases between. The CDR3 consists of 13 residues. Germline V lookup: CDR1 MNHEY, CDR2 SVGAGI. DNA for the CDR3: TGTGCCAGCAGTTACGGACAGCCCTATGGCTACACCTTC. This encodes CASSYGQPYGYTF.

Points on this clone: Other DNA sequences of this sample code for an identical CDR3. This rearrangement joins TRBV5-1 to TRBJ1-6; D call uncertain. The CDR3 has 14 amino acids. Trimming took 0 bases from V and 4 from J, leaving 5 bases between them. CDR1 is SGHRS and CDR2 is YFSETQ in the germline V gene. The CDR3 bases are TGCGCCAGCAGCTTGGGCCAGTATAATTCACCCCTCCACTTT. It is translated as CASSLGQYNSPLHF.

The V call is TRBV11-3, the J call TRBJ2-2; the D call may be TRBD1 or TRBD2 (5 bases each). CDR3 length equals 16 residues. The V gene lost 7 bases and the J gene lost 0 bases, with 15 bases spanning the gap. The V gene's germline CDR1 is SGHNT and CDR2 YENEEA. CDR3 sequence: CASTIGDPANTGELFF. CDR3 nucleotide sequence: TGTGCCAGCACTATAGGGGACCCGGCGAACACCGGGGAGCTGTTTTTT.

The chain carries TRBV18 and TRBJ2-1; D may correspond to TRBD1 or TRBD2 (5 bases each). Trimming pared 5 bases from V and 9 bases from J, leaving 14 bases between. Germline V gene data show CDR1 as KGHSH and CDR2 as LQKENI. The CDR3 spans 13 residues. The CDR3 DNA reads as TGTGCCAGCTCAGCGAGGGGAACCGGTGAGCAGTTCTTC. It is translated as CASSARGTGEQFF.

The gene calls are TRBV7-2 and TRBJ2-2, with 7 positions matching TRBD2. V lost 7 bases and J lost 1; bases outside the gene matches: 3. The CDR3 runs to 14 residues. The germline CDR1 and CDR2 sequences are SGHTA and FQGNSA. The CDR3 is CASTAGLNTGELFF. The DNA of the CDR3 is TGTGCCAGCACAGCGGGACTGAACACCGGGGAGCTGTTTTTT.

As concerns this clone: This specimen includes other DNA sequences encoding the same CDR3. CDR3 coding DNA: TGTGCCAGCAGTTCTGGGGGGAACTATGGCTACACCTTC. This gives the protein CASSSGGNYGYTF. The rearrangement uses TRBV28 and TRBJ1-2; tentative D call: TRBD1 (5 bases). Trimming took off 4 bases at V and 2 bases at J, with 8 bases between the two ends. The CDR3 totals 13 residues. Germline V lookup: CDR1 MDHEN, CDR2 SYDVKM.

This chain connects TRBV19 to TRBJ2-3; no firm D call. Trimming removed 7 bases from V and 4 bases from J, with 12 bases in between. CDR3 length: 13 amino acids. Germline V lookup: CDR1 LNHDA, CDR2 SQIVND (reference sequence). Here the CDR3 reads CASKPTLADTQYF. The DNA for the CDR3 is TGTGCCAGTAAACCGACTCTAGCAGATACGCAGTATTTT.

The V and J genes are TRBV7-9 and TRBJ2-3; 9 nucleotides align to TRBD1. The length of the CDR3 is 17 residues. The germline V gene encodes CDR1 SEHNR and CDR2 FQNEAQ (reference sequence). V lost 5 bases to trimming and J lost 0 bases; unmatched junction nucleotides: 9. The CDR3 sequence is CASSASRDRASTDTQYF. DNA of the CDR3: TGTGCCAGCAGCGCTAGTCGGGACAGGGCTAGCACAGATACGCAGTATTTT.

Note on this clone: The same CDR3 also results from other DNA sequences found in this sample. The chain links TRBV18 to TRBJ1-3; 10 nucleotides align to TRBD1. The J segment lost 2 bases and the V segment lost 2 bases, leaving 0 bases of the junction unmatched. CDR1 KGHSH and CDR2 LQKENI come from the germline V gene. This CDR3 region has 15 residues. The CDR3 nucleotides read TGTGCCAGCTCACCAGACAGGGGGCCTGGAAACACCATATATTTT. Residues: CASSPDRGPGNTIYF.

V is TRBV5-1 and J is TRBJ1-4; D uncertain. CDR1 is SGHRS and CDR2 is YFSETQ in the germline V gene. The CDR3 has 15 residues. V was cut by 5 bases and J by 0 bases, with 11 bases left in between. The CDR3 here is CASRADPTTNEKLFF. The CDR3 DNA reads TGCGCCAGCAGAGCCGACCCCACAACTAATGAAAAACTGTTTTTT.

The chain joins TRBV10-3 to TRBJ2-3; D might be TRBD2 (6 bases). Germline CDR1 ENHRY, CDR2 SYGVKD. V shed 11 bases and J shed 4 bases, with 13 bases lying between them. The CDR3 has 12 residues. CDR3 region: CAAGGTSDTQYF. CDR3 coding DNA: TGTGCCGCAGGCGGGACCTCAGATACGCAGTATTTT.

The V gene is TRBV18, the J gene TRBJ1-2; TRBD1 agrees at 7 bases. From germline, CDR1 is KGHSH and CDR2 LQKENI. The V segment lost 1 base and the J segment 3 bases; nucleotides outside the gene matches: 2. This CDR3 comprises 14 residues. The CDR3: CASSPLDRDYGYTF. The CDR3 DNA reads TGTGCCAGCTCACCACTCGACAGGGACTATGGCTACACCTTC.

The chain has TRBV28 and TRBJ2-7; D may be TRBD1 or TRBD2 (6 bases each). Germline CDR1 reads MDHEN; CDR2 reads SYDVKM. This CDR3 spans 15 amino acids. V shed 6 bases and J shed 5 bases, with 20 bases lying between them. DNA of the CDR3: TGTGCCAGCAGCGAGGGTGGGGGGCGGATTAACGAGCAGTACTTC. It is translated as CASSEGGGRINEQYF.

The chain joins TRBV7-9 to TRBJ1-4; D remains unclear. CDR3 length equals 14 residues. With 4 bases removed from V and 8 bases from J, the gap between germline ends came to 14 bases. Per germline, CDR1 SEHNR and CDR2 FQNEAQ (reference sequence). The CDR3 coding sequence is TGTGCCAGCAGCTCTCCCCCATATGAGGAAAAACTGTTTTTT. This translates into CASSSPPYEEKLFF.